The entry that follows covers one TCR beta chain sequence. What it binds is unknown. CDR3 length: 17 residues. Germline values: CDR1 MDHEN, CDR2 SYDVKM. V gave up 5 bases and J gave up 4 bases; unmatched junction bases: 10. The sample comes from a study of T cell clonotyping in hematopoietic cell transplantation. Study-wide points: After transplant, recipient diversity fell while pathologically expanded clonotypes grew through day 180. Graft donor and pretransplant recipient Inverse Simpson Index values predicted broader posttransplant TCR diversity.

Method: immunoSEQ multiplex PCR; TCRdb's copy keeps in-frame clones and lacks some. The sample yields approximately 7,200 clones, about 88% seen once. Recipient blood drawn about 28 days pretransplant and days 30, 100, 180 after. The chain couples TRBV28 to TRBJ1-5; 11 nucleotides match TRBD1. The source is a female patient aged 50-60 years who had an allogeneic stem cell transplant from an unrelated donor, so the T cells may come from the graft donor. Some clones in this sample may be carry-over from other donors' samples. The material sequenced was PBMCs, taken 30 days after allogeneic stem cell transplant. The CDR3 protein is CASSLIGTGGRNQPQHF. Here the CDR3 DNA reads TGTGCCAGCAGTCTGATCGGGACAGGGGGTAGAAATCAGCCCCAGCATTTT.